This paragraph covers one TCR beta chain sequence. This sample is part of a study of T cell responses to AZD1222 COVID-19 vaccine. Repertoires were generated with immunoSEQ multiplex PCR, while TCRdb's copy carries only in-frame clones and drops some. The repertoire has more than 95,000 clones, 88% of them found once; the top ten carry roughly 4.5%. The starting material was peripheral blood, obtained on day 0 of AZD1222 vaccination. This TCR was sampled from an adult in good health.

In DNA form, the CDR3 reads TGTGCCAGCAGAGGGCGAGGCCTAGCGGTCGGTGAGACCCAGTACTTC. It codes for CASRGRGLAVGETQYF. J is TRBJ2-5 and V is TRBV2; 7 positions match TRBD2. Germline assignment: CDR1 SNHLY and CDR2 FYNNEI. There are 16 residues in the CDR3. Trimming cost V 6 bases and J 5 bases; bases outside gene matches: 15.